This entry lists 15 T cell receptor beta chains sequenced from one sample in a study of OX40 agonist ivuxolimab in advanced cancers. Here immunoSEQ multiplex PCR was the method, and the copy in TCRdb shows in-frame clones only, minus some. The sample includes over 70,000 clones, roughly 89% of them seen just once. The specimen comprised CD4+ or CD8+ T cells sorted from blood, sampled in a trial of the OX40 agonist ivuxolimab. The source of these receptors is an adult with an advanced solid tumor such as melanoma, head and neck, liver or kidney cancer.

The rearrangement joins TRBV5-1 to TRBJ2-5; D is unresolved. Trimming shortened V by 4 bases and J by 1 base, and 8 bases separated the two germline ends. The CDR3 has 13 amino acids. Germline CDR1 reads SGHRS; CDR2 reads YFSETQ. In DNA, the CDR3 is TGCGCCAGCAGCCCGATGGTCCAAGAGACCCAGTACTTC. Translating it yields CASSPMVQETQYF.

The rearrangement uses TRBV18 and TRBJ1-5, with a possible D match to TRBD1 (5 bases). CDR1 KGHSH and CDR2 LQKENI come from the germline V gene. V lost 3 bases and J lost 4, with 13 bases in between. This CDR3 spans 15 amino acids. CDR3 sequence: CASSPGQGGNQPQHF. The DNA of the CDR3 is TGTGCCAGCTCACCGGGGCAGGGAGGAAATCAGCCCCAGCATTTT.

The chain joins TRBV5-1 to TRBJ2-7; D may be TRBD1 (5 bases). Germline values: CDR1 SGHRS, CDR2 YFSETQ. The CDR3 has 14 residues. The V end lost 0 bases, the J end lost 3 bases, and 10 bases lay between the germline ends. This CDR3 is CASSLGQGSYEQYF. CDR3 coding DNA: TGCGCCAGCAGCTTGGGGCAGGGTAGCTACGAGCAGTACTTC.

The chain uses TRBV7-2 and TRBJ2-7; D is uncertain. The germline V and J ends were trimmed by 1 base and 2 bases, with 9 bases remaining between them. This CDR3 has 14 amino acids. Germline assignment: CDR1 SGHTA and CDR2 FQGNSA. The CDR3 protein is CASSLGPGPYEQYF. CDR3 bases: TGTGCCAGCAGCTTAGGGCCGGGTCCCTACGAGCAGTACTTC.

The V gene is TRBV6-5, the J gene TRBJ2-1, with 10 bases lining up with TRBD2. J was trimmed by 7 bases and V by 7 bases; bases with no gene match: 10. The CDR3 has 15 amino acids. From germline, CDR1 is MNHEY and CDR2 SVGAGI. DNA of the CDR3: TGTGCCAGCACCCCCCCTAGCGGGGGCTATAATGAGCAGTTCTTC. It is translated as CASTPPSGGYNEQFF.

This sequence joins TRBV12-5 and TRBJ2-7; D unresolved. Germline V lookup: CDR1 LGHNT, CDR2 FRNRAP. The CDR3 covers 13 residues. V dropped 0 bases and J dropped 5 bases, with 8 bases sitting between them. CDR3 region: CASGLVSPHEQYF. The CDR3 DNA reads TGTGCTAGTGGTTTGGTATCTCCCCACGAGCAGTACTTC.

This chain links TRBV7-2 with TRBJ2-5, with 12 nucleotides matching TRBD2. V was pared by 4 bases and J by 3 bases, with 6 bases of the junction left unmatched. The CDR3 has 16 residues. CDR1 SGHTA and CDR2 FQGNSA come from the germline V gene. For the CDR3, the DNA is TGTGCCAGCAGCTCCTCTAGCGGGGGGGGTAAAGAGACCCAGTACTTC. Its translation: CASSSSSGGGKETQYF. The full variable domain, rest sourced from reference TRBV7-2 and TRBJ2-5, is GAGVSQSPSNKVTEKGKDVELRCDPISGHTALYWYRQSLGQGLEFLIYFQGNSAPDKSGLPSDRFSAERTGGSVSTLTIQRTQQEDSAVYLCASSSSSGGGKETQYFGPGTRLLVL.

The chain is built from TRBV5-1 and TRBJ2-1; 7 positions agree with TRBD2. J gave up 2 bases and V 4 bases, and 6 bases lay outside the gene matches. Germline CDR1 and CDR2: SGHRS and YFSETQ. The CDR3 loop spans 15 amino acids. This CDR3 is CASSLSGGTYNEQFF. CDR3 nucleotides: TGCGCCAGCAGCCTTTCGGGAGGCACCTACAATGAGCAGTTCTTC.

The CDR3 DNA is TGTGCCAGCAGCCCCCCCCCAGGGACCTACGAGCAGTACTTC. Amino acid sequence: CASSPPPGTYEQYF. The gene calls are TRBV5-8 and TRBJ2-7; TRBD1 is a possible D gene (5 bases). Germline CDR1 is SGHTS and CDR2 is YDEGEE. There are 14 residues in the CDR3. The V gene lost 4 bases and the J gene lost 2 bases, with 13 bases spanning the gap. The complete variable domain, with remaining parts taken from reference TRBV5-8 and TRBJ2-7, reads EAGVTQSPTHLIKTRGQQATLRCSPISGHTSVYWYQQALGLGLQFLLWYDEGEERNRGNFPPRFSGRQFPNYSSELNVNALELEDSALYLCASSPPPGTYEQYFGPGTRLTVT.

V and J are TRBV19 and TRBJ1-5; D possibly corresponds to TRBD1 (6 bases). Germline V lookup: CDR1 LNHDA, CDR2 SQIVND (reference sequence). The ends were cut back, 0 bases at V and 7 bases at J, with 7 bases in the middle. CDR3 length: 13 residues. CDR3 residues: CASSIEGAQPQHF. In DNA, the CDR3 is TGTGCCAGTAGTATAGAGGGGGCCCAGCCCCAGCATTTT.

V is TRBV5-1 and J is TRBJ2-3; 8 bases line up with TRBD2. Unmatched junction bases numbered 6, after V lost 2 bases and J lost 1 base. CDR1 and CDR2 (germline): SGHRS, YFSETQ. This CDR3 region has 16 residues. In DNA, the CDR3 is TGCGCCAGCAGCTTAGTGGGCGGGGGGCGCACAGATACGCAGTATTTT. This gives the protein CASSLVGGGRTDTQYF.

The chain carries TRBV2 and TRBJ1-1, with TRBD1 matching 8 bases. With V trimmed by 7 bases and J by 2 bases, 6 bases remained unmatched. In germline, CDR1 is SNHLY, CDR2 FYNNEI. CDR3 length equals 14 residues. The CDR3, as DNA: TGTGCCAGCATCCAGGACAGGGATAACACTGAAGCTTTCTTT. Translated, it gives CASIQDRDNTEAFF.

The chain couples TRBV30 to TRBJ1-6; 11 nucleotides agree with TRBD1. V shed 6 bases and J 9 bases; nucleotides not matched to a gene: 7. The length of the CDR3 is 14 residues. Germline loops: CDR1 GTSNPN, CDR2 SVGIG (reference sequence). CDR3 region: CACPGTGGSSPLHF. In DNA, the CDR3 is TGTGCCTGCCCCGGGACAGGGGGAAGTTCACCCCTCCACTTT. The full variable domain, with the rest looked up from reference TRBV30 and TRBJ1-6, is SQTIHQWPATLVQPVGSPLSLECTVEGTSNPNLYWYRQAAGRGLQLLFYSVGIGQISSEVPQNLSASRPQDRQFILSSKKLLLSDSGFYLCACPGTGGSSPLHFGNGTRLTVT.

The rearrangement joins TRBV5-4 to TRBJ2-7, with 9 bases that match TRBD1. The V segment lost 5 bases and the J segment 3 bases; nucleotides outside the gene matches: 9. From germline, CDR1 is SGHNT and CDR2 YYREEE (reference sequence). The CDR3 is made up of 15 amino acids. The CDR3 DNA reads TGTGCCAGCAGGGGGCCACCGGGACAGGGCTACGAGCAGTACTTC. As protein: CASRGPPGQGYEQYF.

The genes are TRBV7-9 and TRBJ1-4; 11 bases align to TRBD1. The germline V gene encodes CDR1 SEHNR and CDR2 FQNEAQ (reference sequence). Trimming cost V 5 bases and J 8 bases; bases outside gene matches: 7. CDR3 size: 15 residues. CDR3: CASSEPGQGEEKLFF. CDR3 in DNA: TGTGCCAGCAGCGAACCGGGACAGGGGGAAGAAAAACTGTTTTTT. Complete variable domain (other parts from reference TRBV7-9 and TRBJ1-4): DTGVSQNPRHKITKRGQNVTFRCDPISEHNRLYWYRQTLGQGPEFLTYFQNEAQLEKSRLLSDRFSAERPKGSFSTLEIQRTEQGDSAMYLCASSEPGQGEEKLFFGSGTQLSVL.